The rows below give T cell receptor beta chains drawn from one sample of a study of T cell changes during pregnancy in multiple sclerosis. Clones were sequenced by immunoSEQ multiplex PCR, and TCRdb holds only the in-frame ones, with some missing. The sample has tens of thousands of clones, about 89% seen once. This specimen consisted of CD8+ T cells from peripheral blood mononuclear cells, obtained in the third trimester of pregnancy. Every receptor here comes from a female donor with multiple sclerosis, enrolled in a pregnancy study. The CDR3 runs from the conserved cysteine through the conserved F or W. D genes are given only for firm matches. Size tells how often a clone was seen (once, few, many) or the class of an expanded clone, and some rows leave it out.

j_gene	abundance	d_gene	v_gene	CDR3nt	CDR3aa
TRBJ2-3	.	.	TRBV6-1	TGTGCCAGCAGTGAAGGGGAGTGGCGGCTTAAAGATACGCAGTATTTT	CASSEGEWRLKDTQYF
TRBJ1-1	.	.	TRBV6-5	TGTGCCAGCAGTTACTCGGCAGGGATGGGCACTGAAGCTTTCTTT	CASSYSAGMGTEAFF
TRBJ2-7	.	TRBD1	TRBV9	TGTGCCAGCAGCGCGACAGGGGGCTACGAGCAGTACTTC	CASSATGGYEQYF
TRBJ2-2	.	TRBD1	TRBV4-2	TGTGCCAGCAGCTGCTCACCCACCAGGGGGCTCAACACCGGGGAGCTGTTTTTT	CASSCSPTRGLNTGELFF
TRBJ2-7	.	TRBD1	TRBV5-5	TGTGCCAGCAGCTTAGACAGGGTAGACGAGCAGTACTTC	CASSLDRVDEQYF
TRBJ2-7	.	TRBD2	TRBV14	TGTGCCAGCAGCCTATACACCGGGACTAGCTACGAGCAGTACTTC	CASSLYTGTSYEQYF
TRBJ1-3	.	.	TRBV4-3	TGCGCCAGCGGGGAGGGCGATCTCTCTGGAAACACCATATATTTT	CASGEGDLSGNTIYF
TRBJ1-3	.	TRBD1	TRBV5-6	TGTGCCAGCAGCTTGGTAGGACAGGGCGGCCCTGGAAACACCATATATTTT	CASSLVGQGGPGNTIYF
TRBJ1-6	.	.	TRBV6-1	TGTGCCAGCAGCCTGGACAGTAATTCACCCCTCCACTTT	CASSLDSNSPLHF
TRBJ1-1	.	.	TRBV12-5	TGTGCTAGTGGTCTCAGGGTGATGGCTGAACATTCTGAAGCTTTCTTT	CASGLRVMAEHSEAFF
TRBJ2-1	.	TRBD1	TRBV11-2	TGTGCCAGCAGCTTAACAGGGGGAAATGAGCAGTTCTTC	CASSLTGGNEQFF
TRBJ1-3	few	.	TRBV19	TGTGCCAGTAGCCGCAGGGTCGGAAACACCATATATTTT	CASSRRVGNTIYF
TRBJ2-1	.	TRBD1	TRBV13	TGTGCCAGCAGCGTCATTGACTTCCGGGACAGGGTGAGCAATGAGCAGTTCTTC	CASSVIDFRDRVSNEQFF
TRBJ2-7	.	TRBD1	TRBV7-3	TGTGCCAGCAGCCAAGGGACAGGCTCCTACGAGCAGTACTTC	CASSQGTGSYEQYF
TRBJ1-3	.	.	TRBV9	TGTGCCAGCAGCGACAGCGGAAACACCATATATTTT	CASSDSGNTIYF
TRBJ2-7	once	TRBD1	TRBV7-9	TGTGCCAGCAGCTTATCAGGGGGAACCTACGAGCAGTACTTC	CASSLSGGTYEQYF
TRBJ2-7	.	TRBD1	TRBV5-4	TGTGCCAGCAGCGATAACGTCGGGACAGGGGAGCGGATGGAGCCCTACGAGCAGTACTTC	CASSDNVGTGERMEPYEQYF
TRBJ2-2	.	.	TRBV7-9	TGTGCCAGCAGGGGGGGCACCGGGGAGCTGTTTTTT	CASRGGTGELFF
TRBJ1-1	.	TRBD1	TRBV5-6	TGTGCCAGCAGCTGGAGTTACAGGGGGGGGATGAACACTGAAGCTTTCTTT	CASSWSYRGGMNTEAFF
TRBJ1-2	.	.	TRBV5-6	TGTGCCAGCAGCCACCGTCAGGCTAACTATGGCTACACCTTC	CASSHRQANYGYTF
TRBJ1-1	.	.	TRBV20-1	TGCAGTGCTATGAGGCTCATTGAAGCTTTCTTT	CSAMRLIEAFF
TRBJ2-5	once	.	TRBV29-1	TGCAGCGTTGAATCGGGGAGAACCCAAGAGACCCAGTACTTC	CSVESGRTQETQYF
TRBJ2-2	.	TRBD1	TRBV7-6	TGTGCCAGCAGCTTCCTAGGACAGGAGGAAGGCACCGGGGAGCTGTTTTTT	CASSFLGQEEGTGELFF
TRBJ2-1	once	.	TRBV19	TGTGCCAGGAATTACAGGGTATCGTTCAATGAGCAGTTCTTC	CARNYRVSFNEQFF
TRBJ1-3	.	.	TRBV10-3	TGTGCCATCACAGAGGGATCGGGAAACACCATATATTTT	CAITEGSGNTIYF
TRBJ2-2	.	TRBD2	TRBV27	TGTGCCAGCAGTTTATCGAGTTTCATCGGGGGGGCTGACACCGGGGAGCTGTTTTTT	CASSLSSFIGGADTGELFF
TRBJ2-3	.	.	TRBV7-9	TGTGCCAGCAGCTTAATGGAGACGCAGTATTTT	CASSLMETQYF
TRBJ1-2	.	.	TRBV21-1	TGTGCCAGCTGGGCTAGGTGGACCGCGGACAGGGGCGACCTAAACTATGGCTACACCTTC	CASWARWTADRGDLNYGYTF
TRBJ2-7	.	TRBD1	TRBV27	TGTGCCAGCAGTTACAAGACAGGGTCCTACGAGCAGTACTTC	CASSYKTGSYEQYF
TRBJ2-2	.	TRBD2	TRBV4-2	TGTGCCAGCAGCCAAGATTGGAGCGGGAGTAAGCCGGGGGAGCTGTTTTTT	CASSQDWSGSKPGELFF
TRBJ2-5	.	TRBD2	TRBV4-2	TGTGCCAGCAGCCAAGAGCGGGGGGGCCAAGAGACCCAGTACTTC	CASSQERGGQETQYF
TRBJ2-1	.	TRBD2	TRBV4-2	TGTGCCAGCAGCCAAGAGGGGGGGATAGCGGGAGGGCCCCTTAATGAGCAGTTCTTC	CASSQEGGIAGGPLNEQFF
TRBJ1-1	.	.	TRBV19	TGTGCCAGTAGTCAGGGGCTGAACACTGAAGCTTTCTTT	CASSQGLNTEAFF
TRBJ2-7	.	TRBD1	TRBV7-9	TGTGCCAGCAGCTTACCGACAGGGTCCTACGAGCAGTACTTC	CASSLPTGSYEQYF
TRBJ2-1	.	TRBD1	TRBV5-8	TGTGCCAGCAGCTCAGACAGGGTTGGATCTGTCAATGAGCAGTTCTTC	CASSSDRVGSVNEQFF
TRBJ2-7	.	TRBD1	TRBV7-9	TGTGCCAGCAGCTTAGCGGAGGGGACAGGGATTACCTACGAGCAGTACTTC	CASSLAEGTGITYEQYF
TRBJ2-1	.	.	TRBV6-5	TGTGCCAGCAGTAGAGGGCCTGGGGAGCAGTTCTTC	CASSRGPGEQFF
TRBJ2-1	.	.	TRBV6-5	TGTGCCAGCAGTTACGGACAGAGCTCCTACAATGAGCAGTTCTTC	CASSYGQSSYNEQFF
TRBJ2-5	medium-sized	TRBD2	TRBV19	TGTGCCAGTAGCAGGACTAGCGGGAGTCTAGAGACCCAGTACTTC	CASSRTSGSLETQYF
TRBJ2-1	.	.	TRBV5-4	TGTGCCAGCAGCTTGGCGGACTTCTACAATGAGCAGTTCTTC	CASSLADFYNEQFF
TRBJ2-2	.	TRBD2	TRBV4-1	TGCGCCAGCAGCCACGGGACGCCGCGGGGGGCGAACACCGGGGAGCTGTTTTTT	CASSHGTPRGANTGELFF
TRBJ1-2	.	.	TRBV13	TGTGCCAGCAGCTTAGGCCGAGTTGGCCCGGAGCCCGCCCGTGGCTACACCTTC	CASSLGRVGPEPARGYTF
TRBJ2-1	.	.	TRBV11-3	TGTGCCAGCAGCTTAGATCGCAGGGCCCCCAATGAGCAGTTCTTC	CASSLDRRAPNEQFF
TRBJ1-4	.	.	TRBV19	TGTGCCAGTAGTCTTTTTTGGGCAGCAACTAATGAAAAACTGTTTTTT	CASSLFWAATNEKLFF
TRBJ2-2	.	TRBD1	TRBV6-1	TGTGCCAGCAGCGCGACAGGGGCCAACACCGGGGAGCTGTTTTTT	CASSATGANTGELFF
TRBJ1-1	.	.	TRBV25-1	TGTGCCAGCAGTGAATATGCAGGGCCCCTGTATACTGAAGCTTTCTTT	CASSEYAGPLYTEAFF